Given below is one TCR beta chain in context. The table lists this clonotype with many counts. It has no known antigen specificity. The input lacks base qualities; no much larger clone sits a single base away. Libraries came from 5' RACE. Sequencing instrument: Illumina HiSeq 2500. The second PCR ran for about 6 to 12 cycles and used a J-beta primer mix along with a sample-barcoded 5' primer. A template-switch 5' adaptor carrying 12 random nucleotides introduced a unique molecular identifier onto each TCR beta cDNA molecule. At least 3 million CDR3-containing paired-end reads were obtained from each sample. The Mint cDNA synthesis kit, primed by a TRBC-specific oligonucleotide, was used to synthesize first-strand cDNA from all RNA. Following uracil-DNA glycosylase treatment, a first 18-cycle PCR with universal primers M1SS and BC2_uni_R was performed on all cDNA. As for how the authors treated the data: For normalization, 1 million high-quality reads were randomly selected from each sample, with every read carrying a distinct molecular identifier. Reads sharing molecular identifiers were discarded rather than binned into consensus sequences. MiTCR, set to a Q25 quality threshold and the strictest error-elimination algorithm, was used for CDR3 identification, clonotype clustering and error correction. Lower-bound total TCR beta diversity was estimated with a nonparametric unseen species model using Euler transformation. TCRdb cleaned the public reads at Q25 with fastp, built clones with MiXCR and kept in-frame beta chains. Every CDR3 protein is listed once, alongside the most common genes and DNA of its rows. The V and J calls here are based on TCRdb, not the publication. In all, the sample holds around 1,700,000 distinct CDR3 sequences, and 28% of those were seen once. The ten biggest clones cover 6.5% to 8.5% of the sample.

Inclusive of the bounding cysteine and phenylalanine, the CDR3 is 13 residues long. The read is trimmed to its CDR3 DNA, 39 bases read in frame from base 1. According to the germline V gene, CDR1 reads ENHRY and CDR2 reads SYGVKD. Clipping removes 10 bases from V and 2 bases from J, with 4 as the unmatched junction base count. The data belong to a study of blood T cells in healthy people across ages (dated by TCRdb to 2014 to 2015). About the investigation overall: In model experiments, roughly one uniquely barcoded TCR beta cDNA molecule per two T cells was captured by template switching. The study measured age-related changes in TCR beta repertoire diversity using deep sequencing normalized with unique cDNA molecular identifiers. The donors were split into four age groups: young (average 16 years), middle-aged (more than 35), aged (roughly 60) and long-lived (over 80). To avoid experimental bias, donors of different ages were spread randomly across the sequencing lanes. For two donors (one aged 18 to 29 and one aged 80 or older), the study analyzed two additional independent replicas of 1 million unique cDNA reads from the same blood draw. Study-wide conclusions, independent of this receptor: Estimates of total diversity based on one million sequenced T cells were considered lower bounds and underestimates. The long-lived group showed more naive CD4+ T cells, fewer expanded clones and increased TCR diversity than the aged group, suggesting age selection. The percentage of naive T cells measured by flow cytometry correlated strongly with observed TCR beta diversity. The CMV infection status of donors was not known, potentially confounding age-related changes in expanded clonotypes. Observed TCR beta diversity per million T cells fell roughly linearly with age, and a significant reduction was already apparent by age around 44. Conclusive comparison of naive and antigen-experienced compartments was prevented by the profiling of bulk unsorted PBMCs.

Donors were 39 systemically healthy Caucasian individuals from Russia aged about 6 to 100 years. Approximately 11 milliliters of peripheral blood were drawn from each donor into EDTA-treated Vacutainer tubes. Ficoll-Paque density-gradient centrifugation was used to isolate PBMCs, with at least 7 million obtained per sample. Trizol reagent was used to extract total RNA from the PBMCs, yielding at least 5 micrograms per sample. For every donor, flow cytometry on a PBMC aliquot measured the percentage of naive CD45RAhigh/CD27high T cells. The rearranged segments are TRBV10-3 and TRBJ2-5, with TRBD1 identical over 10 junction bases. The origin of this receptor is a young woman in good health. The sample taken for sequencing was blood. The sequence in DNA is TGTGCCACCACGGGACAGGGGCAAGAGACCCAGTACTTC. This sequence encodes CATTGQGQETQYF.